One and the same sample provided the 24 T cell receptor beta chains below, sequenced in a study of OX40 agonist ivuxolimab in advanced cancers. Repertoires were generated with immunoSEQ multiplex PCR, while TCRdb's copy carries only in-frame clones and drops some. The sample has around 57,000 clones; roughly 88% are singletons. The sequencing used CD4+ or CD8+ T cells sorted from blood, collected in a trial of the OX40 agonist ivuxolimab. The source of these receptors is an adult with an advanced solid tumor such as melanoma, head and neck, liver or kidney cancer.

The sample holds a few counts of this clone. This chain uses TRBV5-4 with TRBJ1-1; D is undetermined. The CDR3 is 13 amino acids. Germline V gene data show CDR1 as SGHNT and CDR2 as YYREEE (reference sequence). V dropped 5 bases and J dropped 1 base, with 9 bases sitting between them. The CDR3, as DNA: TGTGCCAGCAGGGAAGACACGAACACTGAAGCTTTCTTT. Translating gives CASREDTNTEAFF.

This chain joins TRBV5-1 and TRBJ2-1, with a tentative D call TRBD1 (5 bases). The CDR3 contains 14 residues. Germline loops: CDR1 SGHRS, CDR2 YFSETQ. The V end lost 6 bases, the J end lost 5 bases, and 15 bases lay between the germline ends. The chain's CDR3 is CASKGLSSHNEQFF. CDR3 DNA: TGCGCCAGCAAGGGGCTCTCGTCCCACAATGAGCAGTTCTTC.

The chain uses TRBV27 and TRBJ1-5, with 8 positions matching TRBD1. Trimming took 6 bases from V and 2 from J; bases not matched to a gene: 6. The germline V gene has CDR1 MNHEY and CDR2 SMNVEV (reference sequence). The CDR3 sequence is 15 residues long. CDR3 DNA: TGTGCCAGCAGAGACGGACAGGGCGGCAATCAGCCCCAGCATTTT. Translating it yields CASRDGQGGNQPQHF.

This CDR3 reads CASSRSPPSSGNTIYF. The CDR3 nucleotides read TGTGCCAGTAGCCGAAGCCCGCCATCCTCTGGAAACACCATATATTTT. The chain carries TRBV19 and TRBJ1-3; D unresolved. This CDR3 comprises 16 residues. Trimming pared 6 bases from V and 0 bases from J, leaving 15 bases between. CDR1 is LNHDA and CDR2 is SQIVND in the germline V gene (reference sequence).

V and J are TRBV7-2 and TRBJ2-1; maybe TRBD2 (5 bases). CDR1 and CDR2 from the germline V gene are SGHTA and FQGNSA. Trimming removed 1 base from V and 7 bases from J, with 8 bases in between. The CDR3 is made up of 13 amino acids. CDR3 loop: CASSLETGNEQFF. The CDR3 DNA is TGTGCCAGCAGCTTAGAGACGGGGAATGAGCAGTTCTTC.

The V and J genes are TRBV5-6 and TRBJ1-1, with TRBD1 as a possible D gene (5 bases). Germline assignment: CDR1 SGHDT and CDR2 YYEEEE. Trimming took off 2 bases at V and 3 bases at J, with 11 bases between the two ends. This CDR3 has 14 amino acids. DNA of the CDR3: TGTGCCAGCAGCTTCCCTTGGGGGGACACTGAAGCTTTCTTT. Encoded protein: CASSFPWGDTEAFF.

The chain combines TRBV18 with TRBJ1-2; unclear D gene. Trimming cost V 2 bases and J 6 bases, with 13 bases left between them. CDR1 KGHSH and CDR2 LQKENI come from the germline V gene. This CDR3 comprises 14 residues. The CDR3 here is CASSPEGDWDGYTF. DNA of the CDR3: TGTGCCAGCTCACCAGAGGGAGATTGGGATGGCTACACCTTC.

The chain couples TRBV28 to TRBJ1-1; D remains ambiguous. The V gene's germline CDR1 is MDHEN and CDR2 SYDVKM. Trimming removed 2 bases from V and 6 bases from J, with 7 bases in between. The CDR3 length is 12 residues. The CDR3 loop reads CASSLNGAEAFF. CDR3 DNA sequence: TGTGCCAGCAGTTTAAATGGCGCTGAAGCTTTCTTT.

Comments on this clone: Different DNA sequences within this sample yield the same CDR3. The rearrangement joins TRBV5-1 to TRBJ2-5, with no clear D. V lost 4 bases to trimming and J lost 1 base, with 11 bases between them. This CDR3 spans 14 amino acids. Germline CDR1 and CDR2: SGHRS and YFSETQ. Written as DNA, the CDR3 is TGCGCCAGCAGCCCCATAGGAAGCCAAGAGACCCAGTACTTC. This encodes CASSPIGSQETQYF.

The V gene is TRBV15, the J gene TRBJ1-2; D uncertain. Germline CDR1 is LNHNV and CDR2 is YYDKDF (reference sequence). This CDR3 spans 12 amino acids. V lost 0 bases to trimming and J lost 5 bases, with 4 bases between them. Here the CDR3 DNA reads TGTGCCACCAGCAGAGATGTGTATGGCTACACCTTC. It specifies CATSRDVYGYTF.

The J gene is TRBJ2-3, the V gene TRBV6-1, with D possibly being TRBD2 (5 bases). The CDR3 is 15 residues long. The V end lost 4 bases, the J end lost 5 bases, and 16 bases lay between the germline ends. Looked up from germline, CDR1 is MNHNS and CDR2 is SASEGT. The CDR3 nucleotides are TGTGCCAGCAGTGTGACAAGGCTGGGGAGAGATACGCAGTATTTT. Its protein product is CASSVTRLGRDTQYF.

This clone was seen a single time. Written as DNA, the CDR3 is TGTGCCAGCAGCTTTAGCGGGAGCTCCTACAATGAGCAGTTCTTC. This translates into CASSFSGSSYNEQFF. The rearrangement uses TRBV11-2 and TRBJ2-1; 9 nucleotides agree with TRBD2. V trimming: 3 bases; J trimming: 0 bases; junction bases outside the gene matches: 0. The CDR3 runs to 15 residues. Germline V gene data show CDR1 as SGHAT and CDR2 as FQNNGV.

The chain carries TRBV28 and TRBJ1-6; TRBD1 matches 8 bases. Losses at the gene ends were 5 bases for V and 7 bases for J; bases not matched to a gene: 4. The germline V gene has CDR1 MDHEN and CDR2 SYDVKM. There are 14 residues in the CDR3. CDR3 sequence: CASSPGTGNSPLHF. The CDR3 coding sequence is TGTGCCAGCAGTCCCGGGACAGGCAATTCACCCCTCCACTTT. The full variable domain, with the rest looked up from reference TRBV28 and TRBJ1-6, is DVKVTQSSRYLVKRTGEKVFLECVQDMDHENMFWYRQDPGLGLRLIYFSYDVKMKEKGDIPEGYSVSREKKERFSLILESASTNQTSMYLCASSPGTGNSPLHFGNGTRLTVT.

DNA of the CDR3: TGTGCCAGCAGCCAGAGGGAAGAGAGAAGTGGCCCATGGGGCGGGGAGCTGTTTTTT. Protein sequence: CASSQREERSGPWGGELFF. V gene TRBV7-3 combines with J gene TRBJ2-2, with a weak D call TRBD2 (5 bases). This CDR3 spans 19 amino acids. Germline V CDR1 and CDR2: SGHTA, FQGTGA. V shed 5 bases and J shed 7 bases, with 29 bases lying between them.

The CDR3 DNA follows: TGTGCCAGCAGTTTACAGGGATCTGGCGAGCAGTACTTC. This codes for CASSLQGSGEQYF. J is TRBJ2-7 and V is TRBV28; possible D gene TRBD1, 5 bases. Germline V gene lookup returns CDR1 MDHEN and CDR2 SYDVKM. V was pared by 2 bases and J by 6 bases, with 11 bases between. The CDR3 length is 13 residues.

The chain has TRBV7-2 and TRBJ2-6, with D perhaps TRBD1 or TRBD2 (5 bases each). This CDR3 region has 15 residues. V was pared by 4 bases and J by 3 bases, with 10 bases between. Per germline, CDR1 SGHTA and CDR2 FQGNSA. The CDR3 sequence: CASSSTGLGANVLTF. In nucleotides, the CDR3 is TGTGCCAGCAGCTCCACAGGACTTGGGGCCAACGTCCTGACTTTC. The full variable domain, completed using reference TRBV7-2 and TRBJ2-6, is GAGVSQSPSNKVTEKGKDVELRCDPISGHTALYWYRQSLGQGLEFLIYFQGNSAPDKSGLPSDRFSAERTGGSVSTLTIQRTQQEDSAVYLCASSSTGLGANVLTFGAGSRLTVL.

The chain links TRBV27 to TRBJ2-5, with D perhaps given as TRBD1 or TRBD2 (5 bases each). CDR3 length: 14 residues. In germline, CDR1 is MNHEY, CDR2 SMNVEV (reference sequence). Trimming cost V 7 bases and J 0 bases, with 12 bases left between them. CDR3 nucleotide sequence: TGTGCCAGCAAGACAGCGGACCACCAAGAGACCCAGTACTTC. It is translated as CASKTADHQETQYF.

V gene TRBV4-1 combines with J gene TRBJ1-1; D may be TRBD1 (5 bases). CDR1 MGHRA and CDR2 YSYEKL come from the germline V gene. CDR3 size: 16 residues. The V end was cut by 3 bases, the J end by 5 bases, with 19 bases between. CDR3 sequence (DNA): TGCGCCAGCAGCCATCAAAAGGGAGGGGCTGGAACTGAAGCTTTCTTT. It encodes CASSHQKGGAGTEAFF.

The J gene is TRBJ2-3, the V gene TRBV15, with D tentatively TRBD2 (5 bases). The germline V and J ends were trimmed by 1 base and 0 bases, with 11 bases remaining between them. The germline V gene encodes CDR1 LNHNV and CDR2 YYDKDF (reference sequence). The CDR3 is made up of 16 amino acids. The CDR3 DNA reads TGTGCCACCAGCAGAGTGGCTAGCTTTAGCACAGATACGCAGTATTTT. Translating gives CATSRVASFSTDTQYF.

The rearrangement links TRBV5-1 to TRBJ2-3; 9 bases match TRBD2. Unmatched junction bases numbered 3, after V lost 2 bases and J lost 2 bases. From germline, CDR1 is SGHRS and CDR2 YFSETQ. CDR3 length equals 15 residues. The CDR3 spells CASSFLAGTTDTQYF. In DNA, the CDR3 is TGCGCCAGCAGCTTCCTAGCGGGGACCACAGATACGCAGTATTTT.

The chain links TRBV7-9 to TRBJ1-5, with TRBD1 as a possible D gene (5 bases). Trimming stripped 5 bases from V and 9 bases from J, with 17 bases between. The CDR3 sequence is 14 residues long. Germline assignment: CDR1 SEHNR and CDR2 FQNEAQ (reference sequence). The CDR3 region has the DNA TGTGCCAGCAGCGGGGACGGGGGAAGTTTGCCCCAGCATTTT. It codes for CASSGDGGSLPQHF.

This chain links TRBV5-1 with TRBJ2-7; tentatively, D is TRBD2 (6 bases). CDR1 and CDR2 from the germline V gene are SGHRS and YFSETQ. V shed 10 bases and J shed 3 bases, with 20 bases lying between them. CDR3 length equals 14 residues. The CDR3 DNA reads as TGCGCCTCCCGGTCCGGGAGTCCCGTCTACGAGCAGTACTTC. It codes for CASRSGSPVYEQYF.

The rearrangement links TRBV10-3 to TRBJ1-5; 7 bases agree with TRBD1. V trimming: 2 bases; J trimming: 4 bases; junction bases outside the gene matches: 5. CDR1 is ENHRY, CDR2 SYGVKD, per germline. The CDR3 spans 15 residues. This chain's CDR3 is CAISEGQGGNQPQHF. The CDR3 DNA reads TGTGCCATCAGTGAGGGCCAGGGGGGGAATCAGCCCCAGCATTTT.

The chain carries TRBV28 and TRBJ2-2, with D unclear. Trimming stripped 9 bases from V and 0 bases from J, with 14 bases between. Germline V gene lookup returns CDR1 MDHEN and CDR2 SYDVKM. CDR3 size: 15 residues. The CDR3 sequence: CASQRTVPNTGELFF. The CDR3 DNA reads as TGTGCCAGTCAACGGACCGTCCCGAACACCGGGGAGCTGTTTTTT. The variable domain in full, completed from reference TRBV28 and TRBJ2-2, reads DVKVTQSSRYLVKRTGEKVFLECVQDMDHENMFWYRQDPGLGLRLIYFSYDVKMKEKGDIPEGYSVSREKKERFSLILESASTNQTSMYLCASQRTVPNTGELFFGEGSRLTVL.